The present entry profiles one T cell receptor beta chain with its context. Its antigen has not been determined. No much larger clone exists at a distance of one base, and base qualities are not known. TCR beta CDR3 regions were amplified from genomic DNA with the immunoSEQ assay, a bias-controlled multiplex PCR using V- and J-specific primers. A second PCR step added a proprietary barcode and Illumina adapter sequences to the CDR3 amplicons. An Illumina MiSeq instrument was used for sequencing of the CDR3 libraries. From the authors' description of their analysis: Export and quality control were performed with immunoSEQ Analyzer 3.0, and downstream analyses were performed with R Bioconductor and Immunarch. Only productive rearrangements in the normalized downsampled data set were used to calculate repertoire metrics. In the normalized cohort, a clonotype counted as pathologically expanded if the clonotype was larger than 5 templates. The Inverse Simpson Index served as the measure of repertoire diversity. CMV-specificity analyses were carried out on the non-normalized data set to capture all clonotypes. TCRdb's version of the immuneACCESS table is confined to in-frame rearrangements and falls short of the full clone set. An unresolved V gene accounts for under half of the shortfall where checked; the remainder is of unknown origin. V and J calls and clone size are copied from that table; D and trimming were computed from the DNA. The sample profile shows around 37,000 clones; 95% of them were found once. About 1% of the sample is in the top ten clones.

For TCR beta sequencing, blood samples came from the related transplant donors. Nuclei Lysis Solution was used to extract genomic DNA from fresh or cryopreserved unfractionated peripheral blood mononuclear cells. This entry is derived from a study of T cell clonotyping in hematopoietic cell transplantation (dated by TCRdb to the early 2020s). Turning to the overall study: In the study, approximately 140 blood samples were gathered from roughly 35 consecutive transplant recipients and their related donors. Recruitment of patients was conducted between 2015 and 2017, and follow-up was continued until late 2020 or death. Broad study findings and their caveats: Just a small fraction of recipient repertoires overlapped with donor repertoires, and more than 95% appeared de novo at the given depth. The sample size was limited, and CD4 and CD8 repertoire contributions could not be separated because cells were not sorted. Broader posttransplant TCR repertoire diversity was predicted by donor and pretransplant recipient Inverse Simpson Index values. Recipient TCR diversity fell after transplant, with pathologically expanded clonotypes rising progressively from day 30 to day 180.

This TCR was sampled from a man under 40 in good health. Some clones in this sample may be carry-over from other donors' samples. The sequenced material came from peripheral blood mononuclear cells.

This receptor carries the CDR3 CASSRQRETQYF. The DNA is as follows: TGTGCCAGCAGTCGACAGAGGGAGACCCAGTACTTC. This sequence uses TRBV2 and TRBJ2-5; D gene: possibly TRBD1, on 5 matching bases. V is reduced by 5 bases and J by 5 bases, leaving a spacing of 9 bases between them. For CDR1 and CDR2, the germline V gene lists SNHLY and FYNNEI. Reading from cysteine to phenylalanine, the CDR3 counts 12 amino acids. Kept here is only the CDR3 DNA, which spans 36 bases and is read in frame from base 1. The full variable domain, with segments outside the CDR3 supplied by the reference TRBV2 and TRBJ2-5 proteins, appears as EPEVTQTPSHQVTQMGQEVILRCVPISNHLYFYWYRQILGQKVEFLVSFYNNEISEKSEIFDDQFSVERPDGSNFTLKIRSTKLEDSAMYFCASSRQRETQYFGPGTRLLVL.